The 2 T cell receptor beta chains listed next were all sequenced from one sample in a study of molecular identifiers for immune sequencing clone quantification. TCRdb ran MiXCR on the PCR reads and lists one entry per CDR3 protein. The sample carries under 600,000 distinct CDR3 sequences, less than 30% recorded once. The sequenced material came from naive CD8+ T cells from blood, with Jurkat cell RNA spiked in. Specified subset: FACS-sorted CD8+CD4-CCR7+CD45RA+ naive T cells. The receptor source for this set is a human donor in good health. Some libraries in this study had Jurkat cell RNA spiked in.

The rearrangement links TRBV28 to TRBJ2-2, with 14 nucleotides matching TRBD2. The CDR3 length is 18 residues. V lost 2 bases and J lost 5; bases outside the gene matches: 7. CDR1 is MDHEN and CDR2 is SYDVKM in the germline V gene. CDR3 nucleotide sequence: TGTGCCAGCAGTTTACCTGGGACTAGCGGGAGCAGGACCGGGGAGCTGTTTTTT. Its translation is CASSLPGTSGSRTGELFF.

This clonotype came up many times. The V gene is TRBV4-3, the J gene TRBJ2-7; TRBD1 matches at 10 bases. Germline V CDR1 and CDR2: LGHNA, YSLEER. With 0 bases clipped from V and 2 bases from J, the junction kept 4 bases outside the gene matches. The CDR3 has 16 residues. The CDR3 coding sequence is TGCGCCAGCAGCCAAGAGAGTGACAGGGGGCCCTACGAGCAGTACTTC. Its translation: CASSQESDRGPYEQYF.